This passage covers 4 T cell receptor beta chains from one sample sequenced in a study of regulatory and conventional T cells in RAG deficiency. The sorted conventional CD4+ T cells were CD25-low and CD127-high, with genomic DNA sequenced. The protocol was immunoSEQ multiplex PCR, while the TCRdb copy is restricted to in-frame clones and leaves out a portion. This sample has around 20,000 clones, with nearly 96% found just once. The sample was also reused in another study, on regulatory T cells. This second report adds: The primer mix had 52 TRBV and 13 TRBJ primers.

The sample comprised CD25- CD4+ T cells sorted from blood. All receptors derive from a human donor in good health.

A few counts support this clone. The chain combines TRBV10-3 with TRBJ1-3, with 7 positions matching TRBD1. CDR3 length equals 15 residues. In germline, CDR1 is ENHRY, CDR2 SYGVKD. V trimming: 4 bases; J trimming: 2 bases; junction bases outside the gene matches: 5. CDR3 nucleotides: TGTGCCATCAGTGGGGGACAGACGACTGGAAACACCATATATTTT. This gives the protein CAISGGQTTGNTIYF.

J is TRBJ1-6 and V is TRBV7-6; D may be TRBD1 (6 bases). V was shortened by 5 bases and J by 5 bases, with 16 bases between the two germline ends. The CDR3 sequence is 16 residues long. The germline gives CDR1 SGHVS, CDR2 FNYEAQ. The DNA for the CDR3 is TGTGCCAGCAGCCTACAGGGCCGCCCGGATAATTCACCCCTCCACTTT. Its translation is CASSLQGRPDNSPLHF.

The chain links TRBV9 to TRBJ2-1; TRBD1 agrees at 7 bases. This CDR3 contains 15 residues. Germline values: CDR1 SGDLS, CDR2 YYNGEE. V dropped 0 bases and J dropped 3; count of bases not matched to a gene: 3. In DNA form, the CDR3 reads TGTGCCAGCAGCGTAGCTCAGGGGGACTACAATGAGCAGTTCTTC. Translation gives CASSVAQGDYNEQFF.

V and J are TRBV28 and TRBJ2-1; D perhaps matches TRBD2 (6 bases). Germline values: CDR1 MDHEN, CDR2 SYDVKM. The CDR3 runs 14 residues. Trimming shortened V by 0 bases and J by 3 bases, and 6 bases separated the two germline ends. The CDR3 loop is CASSLWTSYNEQFF. Here the CDR3 DNA reads TGTGCCAGCAGTTTATGGACTAGCTACAATGAGCAGTTCTTC.